The present T cell receptor (beta chain) was sequenced within a study of shared clonotypes between healthy human individuals. TCRdb keeps only in-frame clones here, not all; method: immunoSEQ multiplex PCR. The data contain more than 2 million clones, about 95% of them seen just once; the ten biggest clones take up roughly 1%. Germline V CDR1 and CDR2: MNHEY, SVGAGI. After removal of 6 bases from V and 6 bases from J, the junction contained 5 bases not matched to a gene. The CDR3 extends over 14 amino acids. It was CD45RO-negative cells, positively selected for CCR7, that made up naive CD8 cells, with terminally differentiated effector memory CD45RA+ cells excluded.

The receptor comes from a man younger than 30 in good health. The gene calls are TRBV6-5 and TRBJ2-1, with 10 bases matching TRBD2. Sample: naive CD8+ T cells sorted from blood. This CDR3 reads CASSPLAGVNEQFF. CDR3 DNA: TGTGCCAGCAGCCCCCTAGCGGGAGTCAATGAGCAGTTCTTC.